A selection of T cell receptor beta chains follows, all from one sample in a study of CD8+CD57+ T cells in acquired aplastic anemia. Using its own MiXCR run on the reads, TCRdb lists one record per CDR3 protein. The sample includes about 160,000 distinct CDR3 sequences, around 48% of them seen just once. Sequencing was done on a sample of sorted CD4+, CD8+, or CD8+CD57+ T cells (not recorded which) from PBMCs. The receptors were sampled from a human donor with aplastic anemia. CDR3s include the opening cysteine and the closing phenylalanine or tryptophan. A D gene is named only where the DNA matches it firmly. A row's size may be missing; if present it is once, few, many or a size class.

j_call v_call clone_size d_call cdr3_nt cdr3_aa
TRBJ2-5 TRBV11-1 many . TGTGCCAGCAGCTTCGGGACACTCGCCCAAGAGACCCAGTACTTC CASSFGTLAQETQYF
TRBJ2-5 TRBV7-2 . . TGTGCCAGCAGCTTAGGACACCAAGAGACCCAGTACTTC CASSLGHQETQYF
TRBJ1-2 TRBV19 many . TGTGCCAGTAGTACCGGACGGCCCCCGGACTATGGCTACACCTTC CASSTGRPPDYGYTF
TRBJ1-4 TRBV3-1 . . TGTGCCAGCAGCCAAGATACAGTGGGGCCTGAAAAACTGTTTTTT CASSQDTVGPEKLFF
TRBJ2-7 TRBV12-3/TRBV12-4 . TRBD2 TGTGCCAGCAGCCGTCTAGCGGGAGGCCTCACCTACGAGCAGTACTTC CASSRLAGGLTYEQYF
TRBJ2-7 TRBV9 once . TGTGCCAGCACGATCGGAGCAGGGGACTACGAGCAGTACTTC CASTIGAGDYEQYF
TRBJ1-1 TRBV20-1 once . TGCAGTGCTAATCGACGGATCATGAACACTGAAGCTTTCTTT CSANRRIMNTEAFF
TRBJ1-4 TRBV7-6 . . TGTGCCAGCAGCGCATCTAAGGGCGGTGAAAAACTGTTTTTT CASSASKGGEKLFF
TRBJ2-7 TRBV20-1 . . TGCAGTGCCGCTGCACAGGAGGCTAGCTCCTACGAGCAGTACTTC CSAAAQEASSYEQYF
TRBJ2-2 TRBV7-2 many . TGTGCCAGCAGCTTAGAATTTTCCCGGGAGCTGTTTTTT CASSLEFSRELFF
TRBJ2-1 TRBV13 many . TGTGCCAGCACCCCTGTTGGCTCCTACAATGAGCAGTTCTTC CASTPVGSYNEQFF
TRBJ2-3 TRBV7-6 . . TGTGCCAGCAGCTTAGCGGGACCGGCAGATACGCAGTATTTT CASSLAGPADTQYF
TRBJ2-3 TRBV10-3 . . TGTGCCATGAGCGATGGGGCCCCAGATACGCAGTATTTT CAMSDGAPDTQYF
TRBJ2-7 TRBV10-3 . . TGTGCCACTGGCGACCCCGCGGAGGCGAGCCAGCAGTACTTC CATGDPAEASQQYF
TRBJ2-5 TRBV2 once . TGTGCCAGCTTAGGACGAGAGACCCAGTACTTC CASLGRETQYF
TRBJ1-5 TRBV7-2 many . TGTGCCAGCAGTTTGGACAGCTATCAGCCCCAGCATTTT CASSLDSYQPQHF
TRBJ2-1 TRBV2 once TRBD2 TGTGCCAGCAATTCCGGACTAGCGGGAGGAGGTGAGCAGTTCTTC CASNSGLAGGGEQFF
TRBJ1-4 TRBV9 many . TGTGCCAGCAGCGTAGGGGCAGGATCTGAAAAACTGTTTTTT CASSVGAGSEKLFF
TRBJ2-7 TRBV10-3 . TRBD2 TGTGCCATCAGTGACTTGGGTGGGCTAGCGGGCTACGAGCAGTACTTC CAISDLGGLAGYEQYF
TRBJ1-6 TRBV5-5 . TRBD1 TGTGCCAGCAGCTGGACAGGGGGTTCACCCCTCCACTTT CASSWTGGSPLHF
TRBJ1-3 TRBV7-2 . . TGTGCCAGCAGCCCTAAAGAACCAGGGGGAAACACCATATATTTT CASSPKEPGGNTIYF
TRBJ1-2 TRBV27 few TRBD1 TGTGCCAGCAGTTTTCGCCAGGGGGTTAGCTATGGCTACACCTTC CASSFRQGVSYGYTF
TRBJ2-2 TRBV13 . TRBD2 TGTGCCAGCAGCCCAAGCGGGGGGGCCGCCACCGGGGAGCTGTTTTTT CASSPSGGAATGELFF
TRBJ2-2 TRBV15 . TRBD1 TGTGCCACCAGCGTCGAGGGACAGGGGGAGCTGTTTTTT CATSVEGQGELFF
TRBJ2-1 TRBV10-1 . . TGCGCCAGCAGTGATAGGTACAATGAGCAGTTCTTC CASSDRYNEQFF
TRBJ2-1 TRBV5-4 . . TGTGCCAGCAGCTTGGACGGCGGGGCCTCCTACAATGAGCAGTTCTTC CASSLDGGASYNEQFF
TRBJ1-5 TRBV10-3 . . TGTGCCAGCAGTTACTCGCCTTTCCAGGCTTGGCAGCCCCAGCATTTT CASSYSPFQAWQPQHF
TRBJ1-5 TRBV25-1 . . TGTGCCAGCAGTGAATTGGGTATTGGGCCCCAGCATTTT CASSELGIGPQHF
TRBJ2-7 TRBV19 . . TGTGCCAGTAGTACCCGAGGGGGAGCCTACGAGCAGTACTTC CASSTRGGAYEQYF
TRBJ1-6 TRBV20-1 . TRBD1 TGCAGTGCTCGGGGGACAGTCTATAATTCACCCCTCCACTTT CSARGTVYNSPLHF
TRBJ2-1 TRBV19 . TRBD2 TGTGCCAGTAGTATAGGAGCCGCGGGGGGGCCGGTTGAGCAGTTCTTC CASSIGAAGGPVEQFF
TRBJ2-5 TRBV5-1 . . TGCGCCAGCAGCTTGTTCCCAGGGGGGCAAGAGACCCAGTACTTC CASSLFPGGQETQYF
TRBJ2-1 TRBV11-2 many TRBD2 TGTGCCAGCAGCTTAGGTCGGCGAGCGGGAGCGTCCTACAATGAGCAGTTCTTC CASSLGRRAGASYNEQFF
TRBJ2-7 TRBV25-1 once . TGTGCCAGCAGTGTGACGGGGGCCTCCTACGAGCAGTACTTC CASSVTGASYEQYF
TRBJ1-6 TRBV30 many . TGTGCCTGGAGTGCACAAGGAGATTCACCCCTCCACTTT CAWSAQGDSPLHF
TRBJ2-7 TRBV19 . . TGTGCCAGTAGTAGCCTAGGTGGTACCTACGAGCAGTACTTC CASSSLGGTYEQYF
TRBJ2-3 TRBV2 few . TGTGCCAGCAGTGACAGGGTCACAGATACGCAGTATTTT CASSDRVTDTQYF
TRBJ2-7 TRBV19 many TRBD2 TGTGCCAGTAGTAGCACGGCGGGAGCTGCTCCCGAGCAGTACTTC CASSSTAGAAPEQYF
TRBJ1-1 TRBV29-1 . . TGCAGCGCCAGGGGCCTGAACACTGAAGCTTTCTTT CSARGLNTEAFF
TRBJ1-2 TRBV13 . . TGTGCCAGCAGTCCCGATTCTGCATATGGCTGCACCTTC CASSPDSAYGCTF
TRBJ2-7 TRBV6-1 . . TGTGCCAGCAGCCAAACGGAGGGAGGCAGCTACGAACAGTACTTC CASSQTEGGSYEQYF
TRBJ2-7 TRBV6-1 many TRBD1 TGTGCCAGCAGTGACCTTTGGCAGGGGGCGGAGCAGTACTTC CASSDLWQGAEQYF
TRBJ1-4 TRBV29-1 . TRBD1 TGCAGCGTTGGGGGGGCCGGGACAGCCAATGAAAAACTGTTTTTT CSVGGAGTANEKLFF
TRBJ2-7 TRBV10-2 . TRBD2 TGCGCCAGCCAAGATAGCGGGAGCATCTACGAGCAGTACTTC CASQDSGSIYEQYF
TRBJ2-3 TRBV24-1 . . TGTGCCACCAGTGATTTCAGGGCTCGCGGGGTGGTAGATACGCAGTATTTT CATSDFRARGVVDTQYF
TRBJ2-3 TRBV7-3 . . TGTGCCAGCAGCTTAGGACAGTTTAGCACAGATACGCAGTATTTT CASSLGQFSTDTQYF
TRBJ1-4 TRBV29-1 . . TGCAGCGTTGGGCCCACAGGGACAACGGGTGAAAAACTGTTTTTT CSVGPTGTTGEKLFF